The rows below give T cell receptor beta chains drawn from one sample of a study of cytomegalovirus exposure and HLA in healthy donors. Profiled with immunoSEQ multiplex PCR; TCRdb holds only in-frame clones, not every one. The sample consists of 150,000 to 200,000 clones, about 75% of them appearing once. Sequencing used PBMCs. The receptors here all came from a man between 18 and 29 years old in good health and CMV-seropositive. Each CDR3 is given with its conserved first and last residue. A D gene is named only where the DNA matches it firmly. Only part of the rows carry a size: once, few, many, or a class if the clone is expanded.

d_gene,abundance,v_gene,j_gene,CDR3aa,CDR3nt
TRBD1,NA,TRBV29-1,TRBJ1-5,CSGHRGNCHQPQHF,TGCAGCGGGCACAGGGGAAATTGCCATCAGCCCCAGCATTTT
NA,few,TRBV2,TRBJ2-3,CASSAGGADTQYF,TGTGCCAGCAGTGCTGGGGGCGCAGATACGCAGTATTTT
TRBD1,NA,TRBV6-5,TRBJ2-7,CASGGQGEYEQYF,TGTGCCAGCGGCGGACAGGGCGAATACGAGCAGTACTTC
TRBD1,few,TRBV19,TRBJ2-7,CASSISRTGYEQYF,TGTGCCAGTAGTATTTCAAGGACAGGCTACGAGCAGTACTTC
TRBD1,NA,TRBV2,TRBJ2-1,CASNRNRGPTSRDPYNEQFF,TGTGCCAGCAACCGAAACAGGGGGCCTACTAGCAGGGACCCCTACAATGAGCAGTTCTTC
NA,medium-sized,TRBV4-1,TRBJ2-7,CASSQNLEVHEQYF,TGCGCCAGCAGCCAAAACCTGGAGGTCCACGAGCAGTACTTC
TRBD2,NA,TRBV19,TRBJ2-7,CASSLQREYEQYF,TGTGCCAGTAGTTTGCAGCGGGAGTACGAGCAGTACTTC
NA,NA,TRBV2,TRBJ2-1,CASSEGYGYNEQFF,TGTGCCAGCAGTGAAGGATACGGCTACAATGAGCAGTTCTTC
NA,NA,TRBV19,TRBJ1-4,CASRPTGGLEKLFF,TGTGCCAGTAGACCGACAGGCGGCTTAGAGAAACTGTTTTTT
NA,NA,TRBV19,TRBJ1-4,CASIGRENEKLFF,TGTGCCAGTATCGGGCGGGAGAATGAAAAACTGTTTTTT
TRBD2,NA,TRBV2,TRBJ2-1,CASRGSGSPNEQFF,TGTGCCTCCCGGGGTAGCGGGAGTCCAAATGAGCAGTTCTTC
NA,NA,TRBV29-1,TRBJ2-3,CSVEGQGLADTQYF,TGCAGCGTTGAGGGTCAGGGATTGGCAGATACGCAGTATTTT
TRBD1,NA,TRBV12-5,TRBJ2-5,CASGQTGVGETQYF,TGTGCTAGTGGCCAGACAGGGGTCGGAGAGACCCAGTACTTC
TRBD1,NA,TRBV11-2,TRBJ1-1,CASSNRGIPFF,TGTGCCAGCAGCAACAGGGGAATCCCTTTCTTT
NA,NA,TRBV20-1,TRBJ1-1,CSADPDSRAFF,TGCAGTGCCGACCCGGACAGTAGAGCTTTCTTT
NA,NA,TRBV28,TRBJ2-7,CATRQYPLYEQYF,TGTGCCACCCGACAGTACCCACTCTACGAGCAGTACTTC
NA,NA,TRBV28,TRBJ2-7,CASRPRTGLPPYEQYF,TGTGCCAGCAGACCACGAACAGGTCTACCACCCTACGAGCAGTACTTC
TRBD1,NA,TRBV11-3,TRBJ2-2,CASSTQGAVSAGELFF,TGTGCCAGCAGCACACAGGGGGCTGTCTCCGCCGGGGAGCTGTTTTTT
NA,NA,TRBV30,TRBJ2-7,CACSRAYEQYF,TGTGCCTGCTCGAGGGCCTACGAGCAGTACTTC
NA,NA,TRBV10-1,TRBJ1-5,CASPTDGAGMAQPQHF,TGCGCCAGCCCTACCGACGGCGCAGGGATGGCTCAGCCCCAGCATTTT
NA,NA,TRBV6-5,TRBJ1-1,CASRLQRNTEAFF,TGTGCCAGCAGACTACAACGGAACACTGAAGCTTTCTTT
NA,NA,TRBV5-1,TRBJ2-5,CASRLIPSEETQYF,TGCGCCAGCAGACTTATACCTAGCGAAGAGACCCAGTACTTC
TRBD1,NA,TRBV5-1,TRBJ2-2,CASSFPDRGSTGELFF,TGCGCCAGCAGCTTCCCCGACAGGGGGAGCACCGGGGAGCTGTTTTTT
NA,NA,TRBV7-8,TRBJ2-7,CASRPIRVTYEQYF,TGTGCCAGCAGACCCATCCGGGTCACCTACGAGCAGTACTTC
NA,NA,TRBV6-5,TRBJ2-1,CASTNSNNEQFF,TGTGCCAGCACCAATTCTAACAATGAGCAGTTCTTC
TRBD2,NA,TRBV6-5,TRBJ2-7,CASWLGGGSYEQYF,TGTGCCAGCTGGCTTGGGGGGGGCTCCTACGAGCAGTACTTC
NA,few,TRBV18,TRBJ1-1,CASSPSVQGMNTEAFF,TGTGCCAGCTCACCATCGGTCCAGGGAATGAACACTGAAGCTTTCTTT
TRBD1,few,TRBV30,TRBJ2-7,CAWSSWTGDNYEQYF,TGTGCCTGGAGTAGTTGGACAGGGGATAACTACGAGCAGTACTTC
TRBD2,NA,TRBV6-5,TRBJ2-5,CASSYIAGGPKETQYF,TGTGCCAGCAGTTATATAGCGGGAGGGCCGAAAGAGACCCAGTACTTC
TRBD2,few,TRBV5-6,TRBJ2-3,CASSLAAGAPTDTQYF,TGTGCCAGCAGCTTGGCGGCGGGAGCCCCCACAGATACGCAGTATTTT
NA,NA,TRBV9,TRBJ2-2,CASSVDVAENTGELFF,TGTGCCAGCAGCGTAGATGTCGCGGAGAACACCGGGGAGCTGTTTTTT
NA,NA,TRBV18,TRBJ1-2,CASSPGTGDSTGYTF,TGTGCCAGCTCACCCGGGACGGGAGATTCTACTGGCTACACCTTC
NA,NA,TRBV5-4,TRBJ1-3,CASSLEGLLSGNTIYF,TGTGCCAGCAGCTTAGAGGGTTTATTGTCTGGAAACACCATATATTTT
NA,few,TRBV15,TRBJ1-1,CATFAGGTEAFF,TGTGCCACCTTTGCGGGGGGGACTGAAGCTTTCTTT
NA,NA,TRBV5-1,TRBJ2-7,CASTGSSYEQYF,TGCGCCAGCACGGGTAGCTCCTACGAGCAGTACTTC
NA,NA,TRBV15,TRBJ2-5,CATSRAGDQETQYF,TGTGCCACCAGCAGAGCCGGGGACCAAGAGACCCAGTACTTC